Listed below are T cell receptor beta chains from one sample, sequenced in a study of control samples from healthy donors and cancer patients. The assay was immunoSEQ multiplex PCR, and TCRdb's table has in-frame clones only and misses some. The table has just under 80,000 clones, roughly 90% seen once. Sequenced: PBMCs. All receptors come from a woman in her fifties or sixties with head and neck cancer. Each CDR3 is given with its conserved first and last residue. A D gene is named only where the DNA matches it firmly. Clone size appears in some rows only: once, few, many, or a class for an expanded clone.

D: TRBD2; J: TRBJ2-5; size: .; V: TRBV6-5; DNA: TGTGCCAGCAGTTACTCCGCGGGAGGGCAAGAGACCCAGTACTTC; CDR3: CASSYSAGGQETQYF
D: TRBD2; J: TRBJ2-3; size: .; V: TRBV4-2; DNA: TGTGCCAGCAGCCAACTAGCGGTCAACACAGATACGCAGTATTTT; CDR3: CASSQLAVNTDTQYF
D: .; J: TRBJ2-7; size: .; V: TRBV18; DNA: TGTGCCAGCTCACCACCGCGGGGACTGAGCTACGAGCAGTACTTC; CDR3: CASSPPRGLSYEQYF
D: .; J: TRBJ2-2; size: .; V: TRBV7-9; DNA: TGTGCCAGCAGCTTAGGACTGCCAACCGGGGAGCTGTTTTTT; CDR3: CASSLGLPTGELFF
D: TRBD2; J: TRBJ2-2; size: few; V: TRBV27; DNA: TGTGCCAGCAGTTTCTCTAGCGGGACCGCGAACACCGGGGAGCTGTTTTTT; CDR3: CASSFSSGTANTGELFF
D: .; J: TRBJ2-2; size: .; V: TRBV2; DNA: TGTGCCAGCAGTATAGTTAGCGACACCGCGAACACCGGGGAGCTGTTTTTT; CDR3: CASSIVSDTANTGELFF
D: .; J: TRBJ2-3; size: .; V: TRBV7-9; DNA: TGTGCCAGCGTAGCCGCAGATACGCAGTATTTT; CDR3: CASVAADTQYF
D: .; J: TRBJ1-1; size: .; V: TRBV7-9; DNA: TGTGCCAGCAGCGCCCAAGTAGGGGCATACACTGAAGCTTTCTTT; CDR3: CASSAQVGAYTEAFF
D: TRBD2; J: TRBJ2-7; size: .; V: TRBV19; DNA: TGTGCCAGTAGTTCCGGATGGGGACTAGTTAGGTACTTC; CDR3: CASSSGWGLVRYF
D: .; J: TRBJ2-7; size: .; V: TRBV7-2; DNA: TGTGCCAGCGCGAGAGGTGGCTCCTACGAGCAGTACTTC; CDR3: CASARGGSYEQYF
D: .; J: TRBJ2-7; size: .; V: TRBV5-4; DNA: TGTGCCAGCAGCAAGATCTTTCCGAGCTACGAGCAGTACTTC; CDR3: CASSKIFPSYEQYF
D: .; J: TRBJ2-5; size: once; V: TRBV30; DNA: TGTGCCTGGAGTGTTGGGGCTGACACCCAAGAGACCCAGTACTTC; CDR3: CAWSVGADTQETQYF
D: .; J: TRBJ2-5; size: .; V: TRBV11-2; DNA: TGTGCCAGCAGCTTATCAACAGCCGAAGAGACCCAGTACTTC; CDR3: CASSLSTAEETQYF
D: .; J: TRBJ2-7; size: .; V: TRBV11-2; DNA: TGTGCCAGCAGCCCGGGGACGTTACCCTCCGAGCAGTACTTC; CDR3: CASSPGTLPSEQYF
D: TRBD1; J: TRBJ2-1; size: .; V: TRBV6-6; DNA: TGTGCCAGCAGTTCCACCCGGGACAGCTCCTACAATGAGCAGTTCTTC; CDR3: CASSSTRDSSYNEQFF
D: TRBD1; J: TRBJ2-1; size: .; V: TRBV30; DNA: TGTGCCTGGAGTGTTGGGACAGCTACTTACAATGAGCAGTTCTTC; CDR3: CAWSVGTATYNEQFF
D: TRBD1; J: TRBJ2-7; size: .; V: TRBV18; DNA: TGTGCCAGCTCACTCCCTCCAGGGGGCTTTATTGACGAGCAGTACTTC; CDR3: CASSLPPGGFIDEQYF
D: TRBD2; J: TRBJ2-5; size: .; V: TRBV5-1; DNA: TGCGCCAGCAGCCGACTAGCGGGAGGCCAAGAGACCCAGTACTTC; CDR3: CASSRLAGGQETQYF
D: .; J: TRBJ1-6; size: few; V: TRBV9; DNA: TGTGCCAGCAGCGTATCAGGGTCTAATTCACCCCTCCACTTT; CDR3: CASSVSGSNSPLHF
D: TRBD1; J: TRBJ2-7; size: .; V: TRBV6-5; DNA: TGTGCCAGCAGTAGGGACAGGGGAGTGGGCGAGCAGTACTTC; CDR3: CASSRDRGVGEQYF
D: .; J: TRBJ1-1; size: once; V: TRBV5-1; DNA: TGCGCCAGCAGCCTCGGTGCCACGACCTTGAACACTGAAGCTTTCTTT; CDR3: CASSLGATTLNTEAFF
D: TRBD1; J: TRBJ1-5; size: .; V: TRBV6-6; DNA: TGTGCCAGCAGCTTCACAACAGGGGATCAGCCCCAGCATTTT; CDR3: CASSFTTGDQPQHF
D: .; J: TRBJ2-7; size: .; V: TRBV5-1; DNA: TGCGCCAGCAGCTTGGAACTGGGGTCCTACGAGCAGTACTTC; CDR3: CASSLELGSYEQYF
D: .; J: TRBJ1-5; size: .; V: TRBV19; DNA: TGTGCCAGTTCCACAGGGTTAGCATATAGCAATCAGCCCCAGCATTTT; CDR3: CASSTGLAYSNQPQHF
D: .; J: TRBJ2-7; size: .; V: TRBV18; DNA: TGTGCCAGCTCTCCGGGACCACTCTACGAGCAGTACTTC; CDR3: CASSPGPLYEQYF
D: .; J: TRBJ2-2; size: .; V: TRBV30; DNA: TGTGCCTGGGCTACAGGGTTCACCGGGGAGCTGTTTTTT; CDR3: CAWATGFTGELFF
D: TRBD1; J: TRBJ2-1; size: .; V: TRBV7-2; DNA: TGTGCCAGCAGCTCAAGGACAGGAAACAATGAGCAGTTCTTC; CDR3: CASSSRTGNNEQFF
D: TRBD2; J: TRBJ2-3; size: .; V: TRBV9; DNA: TGTGCCAGCAGCGGCGCGGGAGGGGGCACAGATACGCAGTATTTT; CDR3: CASSGAGGGTDTQYF
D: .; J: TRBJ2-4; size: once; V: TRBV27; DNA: TGTGCCAGCAGTTTTATGGATTCTAAAAACATTCAGTACTTC; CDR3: CASSFMDSKNIQYF
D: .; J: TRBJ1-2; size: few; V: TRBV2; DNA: TGTGCCAGCAGCGAAGGCCGGGATGGCTTCTATGGCTACACCTTC; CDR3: CASSEGRDGFYGYTF
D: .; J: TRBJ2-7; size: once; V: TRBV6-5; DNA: TGTGCCAGCAGAACGTTTCGACAGGTGCCCTACGAGCAGTACTTC; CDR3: CASRTFRQVPYEQYF
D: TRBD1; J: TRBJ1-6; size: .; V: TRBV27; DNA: TGTGCCAGCAGCAATCACGGGGACAGGGGTGGTTCACCCCTCCACTTT; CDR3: CASSNHGDRGGSPLHF
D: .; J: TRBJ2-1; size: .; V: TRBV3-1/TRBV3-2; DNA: TGTGCCAGCAGCCCAGAGCGGAATTACAATGAGCAGTTCTTC; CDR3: CASSPERNYNEQFF
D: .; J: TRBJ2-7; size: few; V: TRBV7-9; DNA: TGTGCCAGCAGCTTAGGGTCGGGCAGGGGCTACGAGCAGTACTTC; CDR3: CASSLGSGRGYEQYF
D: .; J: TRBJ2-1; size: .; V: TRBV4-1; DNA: TGCGCCAGCAGCGACGGTTCCTACAATGAGCAGTTCTTC; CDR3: CASSDGSYNEQFF
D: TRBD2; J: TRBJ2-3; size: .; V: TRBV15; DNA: TGTGCCACCAGACAAAGCGGGAGAGAAGTAGATACGCAGTATTTT; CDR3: CATRQSGREVDTQYF
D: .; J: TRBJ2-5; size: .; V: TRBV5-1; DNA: TGCGCCAGCAGCGCAACCTCGTACCAAGAGACCCAGTACTTC; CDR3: CASSATSYQETQYF
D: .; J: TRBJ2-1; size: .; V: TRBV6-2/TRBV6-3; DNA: TGTGCCAGCAGTTACTCGGGTGAGCAGTTCTTC; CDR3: CASSYSGEQFF
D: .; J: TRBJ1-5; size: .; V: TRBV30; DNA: TGTGCCTGGACCCCTACTTCCCGGGGTCAGCCCCAGCATTTT; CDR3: CAWTPTSRGQPQHF
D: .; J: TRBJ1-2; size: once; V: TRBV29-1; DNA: TGCAGCGTTGGGGAGGGGGGAGGCTATGGCTACACCTTC; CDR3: CSVGEGGGYGYTF
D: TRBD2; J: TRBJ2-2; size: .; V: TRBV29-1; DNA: TGCAGCGTTGATAGATCGGGGGGCGGGGAGCTGTTTTTT; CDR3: CSVDRSGGGELFF
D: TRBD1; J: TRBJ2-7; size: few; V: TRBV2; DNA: TGTGCCAGCAGTGCCTTCCAGGGGGAAATCCACGAGCAGTACTTC; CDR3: CASSAFQGEIHEQYF
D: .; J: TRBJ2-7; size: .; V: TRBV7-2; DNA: TGTGCCAGCAGCCCAGAGGGGTCGGAGCAGTACTTC; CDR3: CASSPEGSEQYF
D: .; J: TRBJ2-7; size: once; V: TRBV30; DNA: TGTGCCTGGAGCCATTTATGGGACTTCTCCTACGAGCAGTACTTC; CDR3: CAWSHLWDFSYEQYF
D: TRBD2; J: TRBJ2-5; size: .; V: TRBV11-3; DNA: TGTGCCAGCAGCTCCCTAGCGGGAGGAAAAGAGACCCAGTACTTC; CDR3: CASSSLAGGKETQYF
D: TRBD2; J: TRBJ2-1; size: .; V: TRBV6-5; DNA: TGTGCCAGCAGTTCCACGGAGACTAGCGCGGTCGATGAGCAGTTCTTC; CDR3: CASSSTETSAVDEQFF
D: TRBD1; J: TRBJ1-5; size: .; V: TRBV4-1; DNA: TGCGCCAGCAGCCAAGACAGGGGGCTGGGGCCCCAGCATTTT; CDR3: CASSQDRGLGPQHF
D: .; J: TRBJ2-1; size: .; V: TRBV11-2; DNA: TGTGCCAGCAGCTTAGATAGCGCGGCTGACAATGAGCAGTTCTTC; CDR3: CASSLDSAADNEQFF
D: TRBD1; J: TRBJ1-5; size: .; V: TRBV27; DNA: TGTGCCAGCAGTTTTCAGGGGGTAGGCAATCAGCCCCAGCATTTT; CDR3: CASSFQGVGNQPQHF
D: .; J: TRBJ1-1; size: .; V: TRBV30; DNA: TGTGCCTGGAATTATAAATCGGGACAGAACACTGAAGCTTTCTTT; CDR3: CAWNYKSGQNTEAFF
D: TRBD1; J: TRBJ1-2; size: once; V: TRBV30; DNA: TGTGCCTGGAGTCACAGGGGTTTTGATGGCTACACCTTC; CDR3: CAWSHRGFDGYTF
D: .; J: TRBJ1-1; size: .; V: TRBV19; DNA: TGTGCCAGTAGTACAACCAGAAGGACTGAAGCTTTCTTT; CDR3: CASSTTRRTEAFF
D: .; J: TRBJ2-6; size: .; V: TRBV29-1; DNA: TGCAGCGTTGACGGCTCTGGGGCCAACGTCCTGACTTTC; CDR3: CSVDGSGANVLTF
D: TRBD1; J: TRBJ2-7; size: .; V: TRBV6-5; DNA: TGTGCCAGCAGTTACTACCAACAGGGGTACGAGCAGTACTTC; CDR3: CASSYYQQGYEQYF
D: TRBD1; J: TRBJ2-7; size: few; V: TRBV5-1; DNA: TGCGCCAGCAGCCTTTCCTCCGGGACAGACTATTACGAGCAGTACTTC; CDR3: CASSLSSGTDYYEQYF